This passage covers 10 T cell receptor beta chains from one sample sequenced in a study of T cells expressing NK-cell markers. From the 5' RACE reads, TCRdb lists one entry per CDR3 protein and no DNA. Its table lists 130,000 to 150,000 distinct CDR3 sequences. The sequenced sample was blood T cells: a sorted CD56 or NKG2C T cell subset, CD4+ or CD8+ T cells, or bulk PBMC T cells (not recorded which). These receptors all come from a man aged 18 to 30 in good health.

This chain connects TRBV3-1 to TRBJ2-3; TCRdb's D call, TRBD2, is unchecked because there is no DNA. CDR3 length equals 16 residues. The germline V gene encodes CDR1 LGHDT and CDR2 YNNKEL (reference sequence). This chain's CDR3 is CASSPTLAGGVDTQYF.

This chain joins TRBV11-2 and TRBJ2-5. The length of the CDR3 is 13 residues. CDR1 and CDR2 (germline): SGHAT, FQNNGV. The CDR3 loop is CASSSESQETQYF.

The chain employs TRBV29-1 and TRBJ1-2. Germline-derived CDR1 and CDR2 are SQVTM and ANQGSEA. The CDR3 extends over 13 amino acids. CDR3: CSVEWAGRNGYTF.

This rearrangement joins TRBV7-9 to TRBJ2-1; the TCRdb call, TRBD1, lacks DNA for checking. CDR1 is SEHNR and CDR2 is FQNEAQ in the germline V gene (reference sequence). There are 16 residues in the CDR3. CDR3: CASSLTSSARNNEQFF.

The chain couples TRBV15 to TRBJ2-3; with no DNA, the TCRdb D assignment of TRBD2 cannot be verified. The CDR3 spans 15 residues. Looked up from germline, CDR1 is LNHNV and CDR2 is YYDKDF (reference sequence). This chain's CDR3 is CATSGGLARTDTQYF.

CDR3 loop: CASSIRVGQPQHF. The rearrangement joins TRBV19 to TRBJ1-5. Germline V gene sequence: CDR1 LNHDA, CDR2 SQIVND (reference sequence). The CDR3 extends over 13 amino acids.

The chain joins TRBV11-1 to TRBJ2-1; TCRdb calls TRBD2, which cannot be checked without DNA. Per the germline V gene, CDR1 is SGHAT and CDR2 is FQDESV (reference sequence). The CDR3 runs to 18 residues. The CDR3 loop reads CASRPGLAGVGSYNEQFF.

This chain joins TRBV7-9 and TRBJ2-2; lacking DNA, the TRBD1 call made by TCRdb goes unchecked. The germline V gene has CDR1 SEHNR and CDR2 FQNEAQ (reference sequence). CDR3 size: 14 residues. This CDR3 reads CASSRIQGTGELFF.

The CDR3 loop reads CASSLTGGVGNTIYF. This chain joins TRBV6-5 and TRBJ1-3; the D call from TCRdb, TRBD1, cannot be confirmed without DNA. The CDR3 spans 15 residues. CDR1 is MNHEY and CDR2 is SVGAGI in the germline V gene.

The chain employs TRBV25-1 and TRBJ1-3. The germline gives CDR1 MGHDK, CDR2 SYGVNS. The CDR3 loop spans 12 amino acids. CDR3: CASSDLWNTIYF.